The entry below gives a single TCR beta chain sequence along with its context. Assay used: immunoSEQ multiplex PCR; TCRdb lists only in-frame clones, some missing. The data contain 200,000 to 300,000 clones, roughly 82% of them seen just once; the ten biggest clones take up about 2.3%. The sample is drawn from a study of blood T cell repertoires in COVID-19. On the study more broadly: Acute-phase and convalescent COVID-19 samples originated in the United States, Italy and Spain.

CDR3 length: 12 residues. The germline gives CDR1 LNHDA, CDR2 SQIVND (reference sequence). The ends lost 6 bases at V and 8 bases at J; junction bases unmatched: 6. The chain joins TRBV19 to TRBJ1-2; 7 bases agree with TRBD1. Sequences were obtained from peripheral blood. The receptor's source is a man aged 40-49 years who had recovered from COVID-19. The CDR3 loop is CASSPRGRGYTF. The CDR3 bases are TGTGCCAGTAGCCCCAGGGGGAGAGGCTACACCTTC.